The T cell receptor (beta chain) described here comes from a study of T-cell memory formation after mild COVID-19. On the study more broadly: The TCR clusters were mostly specific to one donor. Study outcomes and limitations: Clones which contracted sat mainly in CM and EM if CD4+, and in EMRA if CD8+. Day 37-peaking second-wave clones had unconfirmed SARS-CoV-2 specificity.

The V gene's germline CDR1 is SQVTM and CDR2 ANQGSEA. V lost 4 bases, J lost 5 bases, and 12 bases lay in between. The CDR3 spans 12 residues. This clonotype was observed a handful of times. Its target is unknown. Constant-segment primers were used for 5'RACE, and the resulting TCR alpha and TCR beta cDNA libraries carried sample barcodes and UMIs. Each CDR3 protein gets one entry after TCRdb re-called the 5' RACE reads with MiXCR. The sample gives tens of thousands of distinct CDR3 sequences, about 15% of which show up once; 30% to 35% is in the top ten. V and J are TRBV29-1 and TRBJ2-7; D possibly uses TRBD1 or TRBD2 (7 bases each). The source of this sequence is an adult woman who had mild COVID-19 (a few samples of this study predate the infection). Cell type and time point are not known. Sequencing was performed on PBMCs or a T cell subset sorted from them (not recorded which). The CDR3 is CSVGEGAHEQYF. DNA of the CDR3: TGCAGCGTTGGGGAGGGGGCCCACGAGCAGTACTTC.